What follows describes a single T cell receptor (beta chain). This sample was taken from a study of blood T cell repertoires in COVID-19. Across the study: The United States, Italy and Spain provided the acute and convalescent COVID-19 samples.

The CDR3 has 14 amino acids. The V end was cut by 0 bases, the J end by 2 bases, with 9 bases between. The germline gives CDR1 SGDLS, CDR2 YYNGEE. TCRdb keeps only in-frame clones here, not all; method: immunoSEQ multiplex PCR. Here the sample spans roughly 100,000 clones, around 89% being singletons. Sequencing was performed on peripheral blood. The receptor comes from an older woman with acute or convalescent COVID-19. This chain links TRBV9 with TRBJ2-7; D uncertain. The CDR3 coding sequence is TGTGCCAGCAGCGTAGCAGGTTCCACCTACGAGCAGTACTTC. Its protein product is CASSVAGSTYEQYF.